What follows is one T cell receptor beta chain and its context. No antigen is known for it. The authors incorporated unique molecular identifiers into the TCR beta cDNA libraries. T cells, about 0.9 to 11 million of them, yielded about 500,000 cDNA molecules. TCRdb fed the PCR reads into MiXCR, producing one record per CDR3 protein. This sample has some 700,000 distinct CDR3 sequences; roughly three fifths occur once, and the top ten carry over 9%. The sample comes from a study of post-analysis software for immune sequencing data. Study as a whole: Recorded disease courses covered relapsing-remitting, secondary progressive and progressive-relapsing multiple sclerosis. Some patients had no subtype annotation.

The CDR3 totals 18 residues. In germline, CDR1 is SQVTM, CDR2 ANQGSEA. With V trimmed by 4 bases and J by 4 bases, 12 bases remained unmatched. Study-wide results and caveats: Those with multiple sclerosis, the patient group, showed significantly lower normalized Chao1 diversity than controls. By F measure, samples from a shared preparation batch strongly co-clustered. Patients showed TRBV5-6, TRBV5-1 and TRBV20-1 among a few TRBV segments more frequent than in controls.

The receptor's source is a girl under 10 years old with multiple sclerosis. What was sequenced was blood. J is TRBJ2-3 and V is TRBV29-1, with TRBD2 matching 15 bases. CDR3 region: CSVAGLAGGTSTADTQYF. The CDR3 coding sequence is TGCAGCGTTGCGGGACTAGCGGGGGGCACCTCGACCGCAGATACGCAGTATTTT.